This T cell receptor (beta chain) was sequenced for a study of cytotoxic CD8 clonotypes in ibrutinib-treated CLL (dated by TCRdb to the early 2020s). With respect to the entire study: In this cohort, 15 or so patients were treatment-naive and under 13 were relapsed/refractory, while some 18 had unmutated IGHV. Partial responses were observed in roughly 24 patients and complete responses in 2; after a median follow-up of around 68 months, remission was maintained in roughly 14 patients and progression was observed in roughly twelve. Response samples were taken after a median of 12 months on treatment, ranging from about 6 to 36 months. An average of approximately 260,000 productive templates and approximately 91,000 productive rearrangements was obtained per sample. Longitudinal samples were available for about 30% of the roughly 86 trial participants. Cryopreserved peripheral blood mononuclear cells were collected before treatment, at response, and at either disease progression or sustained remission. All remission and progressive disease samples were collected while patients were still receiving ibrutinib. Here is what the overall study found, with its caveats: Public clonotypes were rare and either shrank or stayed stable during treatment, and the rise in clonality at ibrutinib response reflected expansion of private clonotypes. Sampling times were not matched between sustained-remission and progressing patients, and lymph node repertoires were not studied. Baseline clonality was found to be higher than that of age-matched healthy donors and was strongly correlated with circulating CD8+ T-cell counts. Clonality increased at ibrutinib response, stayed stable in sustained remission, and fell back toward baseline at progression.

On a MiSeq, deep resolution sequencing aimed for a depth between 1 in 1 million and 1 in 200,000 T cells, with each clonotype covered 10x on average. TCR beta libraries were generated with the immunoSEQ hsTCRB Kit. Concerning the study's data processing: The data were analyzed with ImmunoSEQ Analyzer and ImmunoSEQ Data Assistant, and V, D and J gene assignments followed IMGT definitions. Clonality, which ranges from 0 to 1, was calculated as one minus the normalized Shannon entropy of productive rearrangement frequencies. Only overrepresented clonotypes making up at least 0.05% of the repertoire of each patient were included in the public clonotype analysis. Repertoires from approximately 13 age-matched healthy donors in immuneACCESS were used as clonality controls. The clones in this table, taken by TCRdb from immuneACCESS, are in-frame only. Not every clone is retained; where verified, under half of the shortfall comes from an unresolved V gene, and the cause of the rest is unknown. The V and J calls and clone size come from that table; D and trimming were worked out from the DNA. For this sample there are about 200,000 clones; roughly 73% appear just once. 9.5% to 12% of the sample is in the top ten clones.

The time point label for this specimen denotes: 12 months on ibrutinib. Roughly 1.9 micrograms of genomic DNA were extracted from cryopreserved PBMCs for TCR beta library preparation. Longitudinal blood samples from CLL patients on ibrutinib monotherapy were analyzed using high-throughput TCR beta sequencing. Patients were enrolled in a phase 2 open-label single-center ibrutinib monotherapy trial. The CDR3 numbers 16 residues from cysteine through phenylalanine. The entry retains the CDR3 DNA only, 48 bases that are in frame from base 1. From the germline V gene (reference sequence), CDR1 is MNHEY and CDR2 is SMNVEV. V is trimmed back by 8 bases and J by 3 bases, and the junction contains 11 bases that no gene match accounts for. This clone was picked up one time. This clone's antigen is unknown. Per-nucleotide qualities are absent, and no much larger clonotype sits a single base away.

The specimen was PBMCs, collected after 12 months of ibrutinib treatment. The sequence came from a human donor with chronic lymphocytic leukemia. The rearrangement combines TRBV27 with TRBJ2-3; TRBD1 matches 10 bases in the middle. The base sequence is TGTGCCAGCTGCGACGTTCCGGGACAGGGGACAGATACGCAGTATTTT. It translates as CASCDVPGQGTDTQYF.